Described below is a single T cell receptor beta chain sequence and its context. This table comes from immunoSEQ multiplex PCR, and its TCRdb copy is limited to in-frame clones, with some not included. The profile covers about 220,000 clones, with 80% appearing a single time and around 13% taken by the ten largest. CDR3 length: 12 amino acids. The germline CDR1 and CDR2 sequences are MNHEY and SVGEGT. Deletions cut 2 bases from V and 6 bases from J, with 8 bases between. The source of the sample is a study of blood T cell repertoires in COVID-19. Background on the study: Sample material is recorded as cDNA or gDNA derived from T cells, B-cell-depleted T cells, or PBMCs.

The chain combines TRBV6-2 or TRBV6-3 with TRBJ2-7; D gene ambiguous. The clonotype comes from a human donor in a cohort sampled during active COVID-19. Sequencing was done on a sample of peripheral blood. CDR3 amino acids: CASSYGLGEQYF. The CDR3 DNA reads as TGTGCCAGCAGTTACGGGCTGGGCGAGCAGTACTTC.